The rows below give T cell receptor beta chains drawn from one sample of a study of CD8+ T cells in alopecia areata. TCRdb keeps only in-frame clones here, not all; method: immunoSEQ multiplex PCR. The sample records 180,000 or so clones, about 47% being singletons. The specimen comprised CD8+ T cells sorted from blood, sampled at week 52, from a patient treated with tofacitinib. These receptor sequences come from a human donor with alopecia areata. The CDR3 runs from the conserved cysteine through the conserved F or W. D genes are given only for firm matches. Expanded clones get a size class; other rows say once, few or many, or leave the size out.

V	length	J	D	size	DNA	CDR3
TRBV10-2	15	TRBJ2-7	-	-	TGCGCCAGCAGTGAGTCAGGGGAGAAGACCTACGAGCAGTACTTC	CASSESGEKTYEQYF
TRBV9	15	TRBJ2-1	TRBD2	-	TGTGCCAGCAGCCCTAGCGGGGGAGGGGGTAATGAGCAGTTCTTC	CASSPSGGGGNEQFF
TRBV7-9	14	TRBJ1-2	-	once	TGTGCCAGCAGCTTAGGTCAGGGAAACTATGGCTACACCTTC	CASSLGQGNYGYTF
TRBV10-3	15	TRBJ1-1	-	-	TGTGCCATCAGGGTCCTAAACCGGGTCGATACTGAAGCTTTCTTT	CAIRVLNRVDTEAFF
TRBV19	16	TRBJ2-2	-	-	TGTGCCAGTAGTATGGGGCAGGGGAGGGACACCGGGGAGCTGTTTTTT	CASSMGQGRDTGELFF
TRBV27	15	TRBJ1-6	TRBD1	-	TGTGCCAGCAGTTCTAGGGACCCAGGGGGTTCACCCCTCCACTTT	CASSSRDPGGSPLHF
TRBV2	18	TRBJ2-6	-	once	TGTGCCAGCAGCCCCCCTGGCAGCGAAGGCTCTGGGGCCAACGTCCTGACTTTC	CASSPPGSEGSGANVLTF
TRBV27	17	TRBJ2-3	-	few	TGTGCCAGCAGTTTATCGCTTGGGGGCCCAATGACAGATACGCAGTATTTT	CASSLSLGGPMTDTQYF
TRBV6-1	14	TRBJ1-5	-	-	TGTGCCAGCAGAACCCAGGGAGGTGCGCAGCCCCAGCATTTT	CASRTQGGAQPQHF
TRBV7-9	14	TRBJ1-2	-	once	TGTGCCAGCAGCTTAGCGTCCTCAGGAGATGGCTACACCTTC	CASSLASSGDGYTF
TRBV7-9	14	TRBJ2-2	-	once	TGTGCCAGCAGCTTAGCCCCGATTTCGGGGGAGCTGTTTTTT	CASSLAPISGELFF
TRBV5-4	14	TRBJ1-1	-	-	TGTGCCAGCACAAGATCAGGGAGCGGCACTGAAGCTTTCTTT	CASTRSGSGTEAFF
TRBV6-5	14	TRBJ2-5	-	-	TGTGCCAGCAGTTACTCGGCTAGACAAGAGACCCAGTACTTC	CASSYSARQETQYF
TRBV30	13	TRBJ2-7	-	-	TGTGCCTGGACACGGGGCCTCTCCTACGAGCAGTACTTC	CAWTRGLSYEQYF
TRBV10-3	15	TRBJ2-6	-	few	TGTGCCATCAGGCGGGACCTCTCTGGGGCCAACGTCCTGACTTTC	CAIRRDLSGANVLTF
TRBV5-1	11	TRBJ2-5	-	few	TGCGCCAGCAGCTTCCAAGAGACCCAGTACTTC	CASSFQETQYF
TRBV7-9	14	TRBJ2-7	-	-	TGTGCCAGCAGTCCCCCGGGACACCCTAGGGAGCAGTACTTC	CASSPPGHPREQYF
TRBV7-2	13	TRBJ2-5	-	-	TGTGCCAGCAGCTCCGGGACCCAAGAGACCCAGTACTTC	CASSSGTQETQYF
TRBV27	13	TRBJ2-1	TRBD1	-	TGTGCCAGCAGCGGACAGGACTACAATGAGCAGTTCTTC	CASSGQDYNEQFF
TRBV15	16	TRBJ1-4	-	-	TGTGCCACCAGCAGAGACCACAGGACAACTAATGAAAAACTGTTTTTT	CATSRDHRTTNEKLFF
TRBV14	14	TRBJ2-7	-	-	TGTGCCAGCAGCCAAGACTACCCCCACTACGAGCAGTACTTC	CASSQDYPHYEQYF
TRBV5-6	17	TRBJ2-1	TRBD2	-	TGTGCCAGCAGCTTGTATTTGTCTAGCGGGGCGTACAATGAGCAGTTCTTC	CASSLYLSSGAYNEQFF
TRBV5-1	13	TRBJ2-7	TRBD1	-	TGCGCCAGCAGCCCAGGGGGCCTCTACGAGCAGTACTTC	CASSPGGLYEQYF
TRBV5-6	12	TRBJ2-5	-	-	TGTGCCAGCAGCGGCGCAGAAGAGACCCAGTACTTC	CASSGAEETQYF
TRBV30	13	TRBJ2-7	TRBD1	-	TGTGCCTGGAGGTACACAGGGGGATACGAGCAGTACTTC	CAWRYTGGYEQYF
TRBV6-5	16	TRBJ1-1	-	-	TGTGCCAGCAGTTACTCGAGTATCGGTTTAGGCACTGAAGCTTTCTTT	CASSYSSIGLGTEAFF
TRBV6-1	15	TRBJ1-6	TRBD1	-	TGTGCCAGCAGTGCGGGACAGGGAGAGGGTTCACCCCTCCACTTT	CASSAGQGEGSPLHF
TRBV5-4	13	TRBJ1-1	TRBD1	few	TGTGCCAGCGGACAGGGGCCGAACACTGAAGCTTTCTTT	CASGQGPNTEAFF
TRBV9	15	TRBJ1-6	TRBD1	once	TGTGCCAGCAGCGGAACAGGGGGTTCTAATTCACCCCTCCACTTT	CASSGTGGSNSPLHF
TRBV30	13	TRBJ1-6	TRBD1	-	TGTGCCTGGAGTGACAGGGGCGCGCGACCCCTCCACTTT	CAWSDRGARPLHF
TRBV23-1	19	TRBJ1-6	-	-	TGCGCCAGCAGTCAACTCGGCTCATCCGGTGACTCCTATAATTCACCCCTCCACTTT	CASSQLGSSGDSYNSPLHF
TRBV2	15	TRBJ2-2	TRBD2	-	TGTGCCAGCCGCCGACTAGCGGGGGACACCGGGGAGCTGTTTTTT	CASRRLAGDTGELFF
TRBV27	15	TRBJ2-1	-	-	TGTGCCAGCAGTTTTATCGGGACGGACTACAATGAGCAGTTCTTC	CASSFIGTDYNEQFF
TRBV10-3	17	TRBJ2-6	-	-	TGTGCCATCGGGGCCGGGACCCCGGGCTCTGGGGCCAACGTCCTGACTTTC	CAIGAGTPGSGANVLTF
TRBV5-1	16	TRBJ2-2	-	once	TGCGCCAGCAGCTTCCGGTTGGGTGGAGGCACCGGGGAGCTGTTTTTT	CASSFRLGGGTGELFF
TRBV25-1	13	TRBJ2-7	-	-	TGTGCCAGCAGCCCTAGCTCGCCTTACGAGCAGTACTTC	CASSPSSPYEQYF
TRBV10-2	11	TRBJ2-4	TRBD1	-	TGCGCCAGCGGCACAGGGGACAAGGAGTACTTC	CASGTGDKEYF
TRBV7-3	14	TRBJ2-3	-	few	TGTGCCAGCAGCGAGGGACCCTACACAGATACGCAGTATTTT	CASSEGPYTDTQYF
TRBV7-9	15	TRBJ2-2	TRBD2	once	TGTGCCAGCAGCTCTCCAGCGGGGGGTAGCGGGGAGCTGTTTTTT	CASSSPAGGSGELFF
TRBV11-1	12	TRBJ2-7	-	-	TGTGCCAGCAGCTTAGGCAGCTACGAGCAGTACTTC	CASSLGSYEQYF
TRBV30	12	TRBJ1-6	TRBD1	-	TGTGCCTGGGAGGACAGGGCATCACCCCTCCACTTT	CAWEDRASPLHF
TRBV5-6	13	TRBJ1-1	-	-	TGTGCCAGCAGCTTGGGAGGGGGAACTGAAGCTTTCTTT	CASSLGGGTEAFF
TRBV6-6	15	TRBJ2-2	TRBD1	-	TGTGCCAGCAGTCGGACAGGGATGGGCACCGGGGAGCTGTTTTTT	CASSRTGMGTGELFF
TRBV7-8	14	TRBJ2-1	-	-	TGTGCCAGCAGCTTCACTATGGCTTACAATGAGCAGTTCTTC	CASSFTMAYNEQFF
TRBV7-2	15	TRBJ1-2	TRBD1	-	TGTGCCAGCAGCCCCCGGGACAGGGGGATCTATGGCTACACCTTC	CASSPRDRGIYGYTF
TRBV4-1	13	TRBJ2-7	-	-	TGCGCCAGCAGCCAAGGTCCCTCATACGAGCAGTACTTC	CASSQGPSYEQYF
TRBV5-1	14	TRBJ1-2	TRBD1	-	TGCGCCAGCAGCTTGGGACAGGGTTACTATGGCTACACCTTC	CASSLGQGYYGYTF
TRBV4-1	16	TRBJ2-3	TRBD2	once	TGCGCCAGCAGCTTGCGGAGCGGGGGAAACACAGATACGCAGTATTTT	CASSLRSGGNTDTQYF
TRBV10-3	15	TRBJ2-2	-	few	TGTGCCATCAGTGGCAAGGGAAAGAACACCGGGGAGCTGTTTTTT	CAISGKGKNTGELFF
TRBV30	13	TRBJ1-2	TRBD1	-	TGTGCCTGGAGTGTACAGGGGCACTATGGCTACACCTTC	CAWSVQGHYGYTF
TRBV7-6	14	TRBJ1-1	-	few	TGTGCCAGCGAGAGGAAACCCCTGAACACTGAAGCTTTCTTT	CASERKPLNTEAFF
TRBV6-1	14	TRBJ2-7	-	once	TGTGCCAGCCGACAGGTCGACACCTCCTACGAGCAGTACTTC	CASRQVDTSYEQYF
TRBV2	13	TRBJ2-7	-	-	TGTGCCAGCAGTGAACCCCCTTCCCACGAGCAGTACTTC	CASSEPPSHEQYF
TRBV19	13	TRBJ1-1	-	medium-sized	TGTGCCAGTAGTATTTCTGGGCGGACTGAAGCTTTCTTT	CASSISGRTEAFF
TRBV7-9	11	TRBJ2-2	-	few	TGTGCCACCTACGAGGGGAGGGAGCTGTTTTTT	CATYEGRELFF
TRBV9	15	TRBJ2-5	-	-	TGTGCCAGCAGCCCCGGCTCGGGGGTTGGGGAGACCCAGTACTTC	CASSPGSGVGETQYF